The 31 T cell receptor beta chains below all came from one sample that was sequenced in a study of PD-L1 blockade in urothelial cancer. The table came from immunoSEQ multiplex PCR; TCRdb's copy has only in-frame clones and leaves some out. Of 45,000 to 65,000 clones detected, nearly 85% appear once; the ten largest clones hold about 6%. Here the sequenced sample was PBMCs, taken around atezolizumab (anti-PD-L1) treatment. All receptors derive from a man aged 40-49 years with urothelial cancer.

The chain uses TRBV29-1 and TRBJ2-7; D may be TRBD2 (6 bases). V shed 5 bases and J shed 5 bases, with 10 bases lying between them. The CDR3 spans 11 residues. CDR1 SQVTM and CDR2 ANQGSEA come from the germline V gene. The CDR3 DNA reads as TGCAGCGTTTCACTAGCAAACGAGCAGTACTTC. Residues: CSVSLANEQYF.

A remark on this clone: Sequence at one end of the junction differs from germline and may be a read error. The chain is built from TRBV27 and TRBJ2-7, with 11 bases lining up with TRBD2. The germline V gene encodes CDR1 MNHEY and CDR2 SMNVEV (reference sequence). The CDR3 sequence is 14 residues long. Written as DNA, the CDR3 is TGTGCCAGCCGAGGACTAGCGGGCGGATACGGGCAGTACTTC. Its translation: CASRGLAGGYGQYF.

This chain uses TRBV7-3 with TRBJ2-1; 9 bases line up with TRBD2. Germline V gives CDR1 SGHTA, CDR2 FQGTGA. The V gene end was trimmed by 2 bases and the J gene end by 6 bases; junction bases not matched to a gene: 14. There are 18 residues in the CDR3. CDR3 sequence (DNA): TGTGCCAGCAGCTTATTCCCCCCCGGGCTAGCGGGAAGCAATGAGCAGTTCTTC. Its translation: CASSLFPPGLAGSNEQFF.

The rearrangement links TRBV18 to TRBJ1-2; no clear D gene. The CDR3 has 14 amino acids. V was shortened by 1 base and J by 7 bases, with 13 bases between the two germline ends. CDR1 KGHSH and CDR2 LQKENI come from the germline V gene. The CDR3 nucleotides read TGTGCCAGCTCACCACTAATTAGAGACACTGGCTACACCTTC. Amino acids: CASSPLIRDTGYTF.

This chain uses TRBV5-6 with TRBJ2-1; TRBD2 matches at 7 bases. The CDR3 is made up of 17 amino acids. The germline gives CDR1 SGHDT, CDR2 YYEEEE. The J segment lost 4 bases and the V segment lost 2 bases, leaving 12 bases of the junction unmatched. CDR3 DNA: TGTGCCAGCAGCTTTAGGGAGGGGCCTAACCTTTACAATGAGCAGTTCTTC. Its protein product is CASSFREGPNLYNEQFF.

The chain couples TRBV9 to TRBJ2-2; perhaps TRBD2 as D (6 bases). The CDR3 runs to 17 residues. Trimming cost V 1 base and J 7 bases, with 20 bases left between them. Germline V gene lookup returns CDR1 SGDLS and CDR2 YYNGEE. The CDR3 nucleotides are TGTGCCAGCAGCGTAACCCCCGGGGGAGGTGGAGGCGGGGAGCTGTTTTTT. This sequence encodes CASSVTPGGGGGGELFF.

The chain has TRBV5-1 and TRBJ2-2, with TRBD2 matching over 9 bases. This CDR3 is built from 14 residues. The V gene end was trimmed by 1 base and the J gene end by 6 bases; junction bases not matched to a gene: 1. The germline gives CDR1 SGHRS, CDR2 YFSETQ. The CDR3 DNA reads TGCGCCAGCAGCTTGACTAGCGGGTCCGGGGAGCTGTTTTTT. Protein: CASSLTSGSGELFF. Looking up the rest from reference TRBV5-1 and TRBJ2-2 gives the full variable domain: KAGVTQTPRYLIKTRGQQVTLSCSPISGHRSVSWYQQTPGQGLQFLFEYFSETQRNKGNFPGRFSGRQFSNSRSEMNVSTLELGDSALYLCASSLTSGSGELFFGEGSRLTVL.

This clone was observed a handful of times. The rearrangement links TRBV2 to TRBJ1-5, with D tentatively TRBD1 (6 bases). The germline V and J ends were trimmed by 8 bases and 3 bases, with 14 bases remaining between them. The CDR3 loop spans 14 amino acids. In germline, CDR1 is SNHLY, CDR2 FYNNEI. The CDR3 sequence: CASRGQLPNQPQHF. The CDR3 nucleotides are TGTGCCAGCCGGGGACAACTGCCCAATCAGCCCCAGCATTTT. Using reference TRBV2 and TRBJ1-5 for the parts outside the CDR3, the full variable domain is EPEVTQTPSHQVTQMGQEVILRCVPISNHLYFYWYRQILGQKVEFLVSFYNNEISEKSEIFDDQFSVERPDGSNFTLKIRSTKLEDSAMYFCASRGQLPNQPQHFGDGTRLSIL.

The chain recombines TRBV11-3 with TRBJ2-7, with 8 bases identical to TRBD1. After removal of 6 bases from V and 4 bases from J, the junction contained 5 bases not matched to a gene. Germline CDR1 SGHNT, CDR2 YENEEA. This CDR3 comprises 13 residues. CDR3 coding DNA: TGTGCCAGCAGTGTCGGACAGGGATACGAGCAGTACTTC. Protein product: CASSVGQGYEQYF.

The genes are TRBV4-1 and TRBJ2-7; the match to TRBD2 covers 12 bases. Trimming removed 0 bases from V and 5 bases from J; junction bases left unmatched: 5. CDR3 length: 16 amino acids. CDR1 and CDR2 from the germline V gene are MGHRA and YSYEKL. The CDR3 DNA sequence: TGCGCCAGCAGCCAAGATCGCACTAGCGGGAGGAACGAGCAGTACTTC. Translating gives CASSQDRTSGRNEQYF.

The CDR3 region has the DNA TGTGCCAGCAGCTTAGGGACAGGGCCCTACGAGCAGTACTTC. Translating gives CASSLGTGPYEQYF. V usage is TRBV7-9 and J usage is TRBJ2-7, with 8 nucleotides matching TRBD1. Trimming took 1 base from V and 2 from J; bases not matched to a gene: 1. Germline V gene lookup returns CDR1 SEHNR and CDR2 FQNEAQ (reference sequence). CDR3 length: 14 amino acids.

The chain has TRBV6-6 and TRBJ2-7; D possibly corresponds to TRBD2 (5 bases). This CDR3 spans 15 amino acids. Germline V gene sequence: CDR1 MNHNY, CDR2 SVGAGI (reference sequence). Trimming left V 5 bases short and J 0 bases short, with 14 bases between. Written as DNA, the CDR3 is TGTGCCAGCAGTCCGAACACCCGGGGCTCCTACGAGCAGTACTTC. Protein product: CASSPNTRGSYEQYF.

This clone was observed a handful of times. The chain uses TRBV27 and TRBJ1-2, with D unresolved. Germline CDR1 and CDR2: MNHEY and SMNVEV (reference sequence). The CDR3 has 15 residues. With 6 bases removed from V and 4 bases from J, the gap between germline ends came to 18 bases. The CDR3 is CASRLTVEHIYGYTF. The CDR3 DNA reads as TGTGCCAGCAGGCTGACTGTCGAACATATCTATGGCTACACCTTC.

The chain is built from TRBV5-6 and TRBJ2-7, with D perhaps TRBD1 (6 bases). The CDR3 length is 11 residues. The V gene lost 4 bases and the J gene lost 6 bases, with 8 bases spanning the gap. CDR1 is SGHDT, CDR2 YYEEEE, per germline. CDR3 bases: TGTGCCAGCAGCATCAGGGGCGAGCAGTACTTC. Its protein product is CASSIRGEQYF.

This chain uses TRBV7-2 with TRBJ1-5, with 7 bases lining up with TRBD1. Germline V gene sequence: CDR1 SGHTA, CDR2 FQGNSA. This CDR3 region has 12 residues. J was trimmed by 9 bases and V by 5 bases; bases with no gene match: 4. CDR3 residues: CASSAQGRPQHF. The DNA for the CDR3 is TGTGCCAGCAGCGCACAGGGGCGGCCCCAGCATTTT.

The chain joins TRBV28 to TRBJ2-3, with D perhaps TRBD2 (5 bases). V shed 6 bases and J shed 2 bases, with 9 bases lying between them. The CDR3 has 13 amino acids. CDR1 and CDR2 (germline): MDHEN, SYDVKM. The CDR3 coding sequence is TGTGCCAGCAGACTAGGTCTCACAGATACGCAGTATTTT. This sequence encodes CASRLGLTDTQYF.

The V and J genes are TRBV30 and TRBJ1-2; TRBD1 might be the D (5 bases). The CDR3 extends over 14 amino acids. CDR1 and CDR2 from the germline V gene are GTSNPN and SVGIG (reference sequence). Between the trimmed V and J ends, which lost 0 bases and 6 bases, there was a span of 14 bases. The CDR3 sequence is CAWSVLGHEDGYTF. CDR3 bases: TGTGCCTGGAGTGTACTGGGGCACGAAGATGGCTACACCTTC.

CDR3 protein: CASSMRQTDTQYF. DNA of the CDR3: TGTGCCAGTAGTATGCGACAGACAGATACGCAGTATTTT. This rearrangement joins TRBV19 to TRBJ2-3, with D possibly being TRBD1 (5 bases). Germline assignment: CDR1 LNHDA and CDR2 SQIVND (reference sequence). The CDR3 is 13 residues long. Trimming took 3 bases from V and 3 from J, leaving 7 bases between them.

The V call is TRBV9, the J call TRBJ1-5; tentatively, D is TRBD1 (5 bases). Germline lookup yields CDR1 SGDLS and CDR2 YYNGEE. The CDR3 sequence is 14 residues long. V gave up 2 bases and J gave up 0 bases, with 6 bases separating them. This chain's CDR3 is CASSVDSSNQPQHF. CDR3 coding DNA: TGTGCCAGCAGCGTTGACAGTAGCAATCAGCCCCAGCATTTT. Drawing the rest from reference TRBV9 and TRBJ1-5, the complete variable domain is DSGVTQTPKHLITATGQRVTLRCSPRSGDLSVYWYQQSLDQGLQFLIQYYNGEERAKGNILERFSAQQFPDLHSELNLSSLELGDSALYFCASSVDSSNQPQHFGDGTRLSIL.

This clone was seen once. CDR3 in amino acids: CASSFGASAETQYF. As DNA, the CDR3 is TGTGCCAGCAGTTTTGGGGCTAGCGCAGAGACCCAGTACTTC. The chain employs TRBV28 and TRBJ2-5, with D perhaps TRBD2 (6 bases). V was shortened by 3 bases and J by 4 bases, with 12 bases between the two germline ends. The CDR3 covers 14 residues. Germline lookup yields CDR1 MDHEN and CDR2 SYDVKM.

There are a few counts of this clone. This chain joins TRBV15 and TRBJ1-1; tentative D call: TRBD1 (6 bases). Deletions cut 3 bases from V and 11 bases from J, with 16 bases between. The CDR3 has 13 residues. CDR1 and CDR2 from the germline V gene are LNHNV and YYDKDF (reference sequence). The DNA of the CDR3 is TGTGCCACCAGCAGCCTTACAGGGTGGATTGCTTTCTTT. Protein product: CATSSLTGWIAFF.

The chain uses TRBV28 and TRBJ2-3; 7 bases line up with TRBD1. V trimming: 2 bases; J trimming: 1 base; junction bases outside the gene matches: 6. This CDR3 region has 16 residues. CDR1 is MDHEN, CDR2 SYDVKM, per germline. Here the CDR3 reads CASSLEGGAGTDTQYF. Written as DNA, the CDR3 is TGTGCCAGCAGTTTAGAAGGGGGCGCTGGCACAGATACGCAGTATTTT.

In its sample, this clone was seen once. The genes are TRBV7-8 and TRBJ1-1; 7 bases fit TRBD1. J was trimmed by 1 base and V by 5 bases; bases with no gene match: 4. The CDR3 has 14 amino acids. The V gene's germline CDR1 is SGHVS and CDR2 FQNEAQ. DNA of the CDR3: TGTGCCAGCAGCCCGGGACAGTCGAACACTGAAGCTTTCTTT. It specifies CASSPGQSNTEAFF.

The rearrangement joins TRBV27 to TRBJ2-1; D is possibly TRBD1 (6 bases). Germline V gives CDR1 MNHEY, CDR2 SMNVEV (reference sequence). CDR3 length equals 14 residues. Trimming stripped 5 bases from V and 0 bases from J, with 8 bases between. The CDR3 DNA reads TGTGCCAGCAGTAGGGGGAGCTCCTACAATGAGCAGTTCTTC. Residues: CASSRGSSYNEQFF.

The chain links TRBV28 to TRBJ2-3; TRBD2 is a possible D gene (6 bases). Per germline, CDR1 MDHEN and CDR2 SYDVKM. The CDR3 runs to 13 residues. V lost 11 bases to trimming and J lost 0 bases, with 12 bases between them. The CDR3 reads CAGGKASTDTQYF. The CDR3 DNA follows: TGTGCCGGCGGGAAAGCTAGCACAGATACGCAGTATTTT.

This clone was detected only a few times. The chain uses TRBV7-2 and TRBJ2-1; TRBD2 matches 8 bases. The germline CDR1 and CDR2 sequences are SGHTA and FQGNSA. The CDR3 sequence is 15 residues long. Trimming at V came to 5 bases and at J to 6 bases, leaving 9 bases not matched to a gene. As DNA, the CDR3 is TGTGCCAGCAGCCTAGTATCGGGAGGGGGCAATGAGCAGTTCTTC. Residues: CASSLVSGGGNEQFF.

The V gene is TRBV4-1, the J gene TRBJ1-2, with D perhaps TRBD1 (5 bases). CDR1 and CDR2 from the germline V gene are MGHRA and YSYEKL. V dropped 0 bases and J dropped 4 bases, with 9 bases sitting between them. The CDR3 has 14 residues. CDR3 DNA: TGCGCCAGCAGCCAAGAAACTACAGGCTATGGCTACACCTTC. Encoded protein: CASSQETTGYGYTF.

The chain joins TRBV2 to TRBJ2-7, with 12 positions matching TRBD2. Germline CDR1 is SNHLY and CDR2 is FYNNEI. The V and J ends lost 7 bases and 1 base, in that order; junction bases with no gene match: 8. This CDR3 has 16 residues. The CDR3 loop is CASIASGRVSSYEQYF. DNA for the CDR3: TGTGCCAGCATTGCTAGCGGGAGGGTGAGTTCCTACGAGCAGTACTTC. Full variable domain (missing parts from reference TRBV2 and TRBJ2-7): EPEVTQTPSHQVTQMGQEVILRCVPISNHLYFYWYRQILGQKVEFLVSFYNNEISEKSEIFDDQFSVERPDGSNFTLKIRSTKLEDSAMYFCASIASGRVSSYEQYFGPGTRLTVT.

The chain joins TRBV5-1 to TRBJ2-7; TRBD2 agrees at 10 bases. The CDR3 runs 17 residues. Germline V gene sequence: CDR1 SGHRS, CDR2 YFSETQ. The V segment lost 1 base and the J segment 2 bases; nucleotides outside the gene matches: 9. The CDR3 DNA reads TGCGCCAGCAGCTTGTTCACCGGGACTAGCGCGCCCTACGAGCAGTACTTC. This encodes CASSLFTGTSAPYEQYF.

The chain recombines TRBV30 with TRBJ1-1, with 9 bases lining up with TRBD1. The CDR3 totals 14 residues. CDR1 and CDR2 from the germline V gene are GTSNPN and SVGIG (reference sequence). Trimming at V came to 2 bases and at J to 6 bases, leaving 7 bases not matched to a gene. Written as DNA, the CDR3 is TGTGCCTGGAGTCCCAAACAGGGGGCCGCTGAAGCTTTCTTT. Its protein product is CAWSPKQGAAEAFF.

The CDR3, as DNA: TGTGCCAGCAGTACTAGCGGGGAGCAGTACTTC. It specifies CASSTSGEQYF. The chain has TRBV6-1 and TRBJ2-7; 9 bases line up with TRBD2. Germline assignment: CDR1 MNHNS and CDR2 SASEGT. Trimming at V came to 5 bases and at J to 7 bases, leaving 0 bases not matched to a gene. The CDR3 loop spans 11 amino acids.